This is a list of T cell receptor beta chains from one sample in a study of identical twins. From the 5' RACE reads, TCRdb called clonotypes with MiXCR, one entry per CDR3 protein. This repertoire shows around 1.7 million distinct CDR3 sequences, under 35% found once; its top ten account for approximately 0.25%. The sequencing sample was made of cord blood. The receptor source for this set is a newborn girl in good health. CDR3s leave out the opening cysteine and the closing phenylalanine or tryptophan.

V	J	CDR3
TRBV24-1	NA	ATSDPSGPYNEQY
TRBV7-7	TRBJ2-3	ASSLGGTKTDTQY
TRBV28	TRBJ2-6	ASSLSPANVLT
TRBV28	TRBJ2-3	ASSFYRGSPDTQY
TRBV12-5	TRBJ2-1	ASGLRAGGEQF
TRBV20-1	TRBJ1-2	SAPSLRQGSGYT
TRBV7-9	TRBJ1-5	ASSLGLDSLQQPQH
TRBV29-1	TRBJ2-1	SPSPLAGIHNEQF
TRBV28	TRBJ2-3	ASSLYMDTQY
TRBV9	TRBJ1-5	ASSVGSHQPQH
TRBV27	TRBJ1-2	ASSNVGTVRSPNYGYT
TRBV7-2	TRBJ2-3	ASSLAASGGGTDTQY
TRBV12-3/TRBV12-4	TRBJ2-3	ASSLISGQSTDTQY
TRBV21-1	TRBJ1-2	ASSKARAYGYT
TRBV4-1	TRBJ2-3	ASSQDAGVDTQY
TRBV20-1	TRBJ1-2	STRVAGDYGYT
TRBV7-2	TRBJ2-7	ASSLHSYEQY
TRBV5-5	TRBJ2-3	ASSKLAGVTDTQY
TRBV4-1	TRBJ2-7	ASSQGVDSYEQY
TRBV10-3	TRBJ2-7	ATWNGGYYEQY
TRBV5-1	TRBJ1-2	ASSLATASYGYT
TRBV7-2	TRBJ2-7	ASSSGTGLSYEQY
TRBV27	TRBJ2-3	ASSSRTGSTDTQY
TRBV6-8	TRBJ1-2	ASSSNRDRGGYGYT
TRBV4-2	TRBJ2-5	ASSQDAQGTQY
TRBV30	TRBJ2-1	AWISGSSYNEQF
TRBV18	TRBJ2-3	ASSPQTGFTDTQY
TRBV5-1	TRBJ2-3	ASSLGAGGADTRY
TRBV9	TRBJ2-1	ASSDLRAGREQF
TRBV20-1	TRBJ2-7	SARDPRGNSYEQY
TRBV7-2	TRBJ1-6	ASILGGNSPLH
TRBV27	TRBJ2-7	ASSSLSRTYEQY
TRBV20-1	TRBJ1-2	SATEGAGYGYT
TRBV2	TRBJ2-5	ASSDPAEQY
TRBV28	TRBJ1-2	ASSLWETGGLGYT
TRBV11-2	TRBJ2-1	ASSPTWALSGGARGEQF
TRBV11-3	TRBJ1-1	ASSLGMTGEGTEAF
TRBV5-5	TRBJ2-1	ASSHVGRGGLYNEQF
TRBV27	TRBJ2-4	ASGSENIQY
TRBV4-1	TRBJ1-4	ASSQDRQGTATNEKLF
TRBV5-1	TRBJ2-1	ATQKQGAKYNEQF
TRBV30	TRBJ2-1	AGLRNEQF
TRBV6-5	TRBJ2-6	ASSYGSSGANVLT
TRBV28	TRBJ2-7	AAERTSGPQY
TRBV20-1	TRBJ2-5	SAYAEGGRKTQY
TRBV2	TRBJ2-1	ASTVGLAISYNEQF
TRBV12-3/TRBV12-4	TRBJ2-7	ASSRLGQGHNEQY
TRBV4-1	TRBJ1-1	ASSQGQVFLNTEAF
TRBV5-1	TRBJ2-5	ASSLILGQYSRDSQY
TRBV2	TRBJ2-3	ASMQGTDTQY
TRBV6-1	TRBJ1-1	ASLPPDRGTEAF
TRBV5-1	NA	ASSLQTSGNEQY